This T cell receptor beta chain emerged from a study of shared clonotypes between healthy human individuals. The authors split each subset's genomic DNA evenly across several immunoSEQ plates. TCRdb's table, derived via immunoSEQ multiplex PCR, lists solely in-frame clones and lacks some. The sample has over a million clones; 98% to 99% are singletons. General study points: It was observed that roughly 5.4% of naive CD4 clonotypes were shared across a handful of donors. Even with large depth, rarefaction showed that sorted-subset sequencing was incomplete.

To note about this clone: Its antigen remains unidentified.

CDR1 and CDR2 from the germline V gene are SEHNR and FQNEAQ (reference sequence). This CDR3 spans 13 amino acids. The V end was cut by 1 base, the J end by 8 bases, with 11 bases between. CD4+ cell separation produced CD45RA+ naive and CD45RA-negative memory subsets. The J gene is TRBJ1-2, the V gene TRBV7-9; TRBD1 might be the D (6 bases). The sequence derives from a man aged 25-45 years in good health. Sequencing was performed on naive CD4+ T cells sorted from blood. Noted subset: CD45RA+ positively selected. As DNA, the CDR3 is TGTGCCAGCAGCTTAGATCGGGACAAAGGCTACACCTTC. Residues: CASSLDRDKGYTF.